This T cell receptor beta chain was recorded in a study of CD8 T cells in ankylosing spondylitis. Looked up from germline, CDR1 is SGHVS and CDR2 is FQNEAQ. CDR3 length: 14 residues. V gave up 2 bases and J gave up 7 bases, with 14 bases separating them. Points from the study as a whole: A CD8+ phenotype characterized the disease-linked clones, which were relatively rare in peripheral blood.

TCRdb re-called the 5' RACE reads with MiXCR, one entry per CDR3 protein. The sample shows 150,000 to 200,000 distinct CDR3 sequences, approximately 13% of them seen only once. Many counts were recorded for this clonotype. Antigen: not known. The rearrangement joins TRBV7-8 to TRBJ1-1, with D perhaps TRBD1 (5 bases). This receptor was identified in a female donor with ankylosing spondylitis or in good health (not recorded which). The sequencing sample was made of blood, either unsorted or a sorted T cell fraction (not recorded which). CDR3 amino acids: CASSLIGGGSEAFF. In nucleotides, the CDR3 is TGTGCCAGCAGCTTAATCGGGGGGGGGAGTGAAGCTTTCTTT.